The 32 T cell receptor beta chains reported below all come from one sample, sequenced in a study of T cell changes during pregnancy in multiple sclerosis. Clones were read by immunoSEQ multiplex PCR, and TCRdb kept only the in-frame ones, dropping some. This table has 30,000 to 35,000 clones, 75% to 90% appearing once. This sample comprised CD8+ T cells from peripheral blood mononuclear cells, obtained after pregnancy. The receptors were sampled from a female donor with multiple sclerosis, enrolled in a pregnancy study.

The rearrangement joins TRBV5-6 to TRBJ1-5; D unclear. Trimming pared 2 bases from V and 7 bases from J, leaving 7 bases between. In germline, CDR1 is SGHDT, CDR2 YYEEEE. The CDR3 runs to 12 residues. This CDR3 is CASSFGVQPQHF. DNA of the CDR3: TGTGCCAGCAGCTTCGGGGTCCAGCCCCAGCATTTT.

This chain connects TRBV27 to TRBJ1-2; D unclear. The CDR3 length is 15 residues. In germline, CDR1 is MNHEY, CDR2 SMNVEV (reference sequence). V was trimmed by 4 bases and J by 3 bases, leaving 15 bases between them. The chain's CDR3 is CASSSSPLPDYGYTF. CDR3 DNA sequence: TGTGCCAGCAGTTCTTCTCCCCTCCCTGACTATGGCTACACCTTC.

The genes are TRBV1 and TRBJ1-3. TRBV1 is designated a pseudogene. There are 20 residues in the CDR3. CDR3 sequence reads: CTSSQDTRTFTVSRGNTIYF. In DNA, the CDR3 is TGCACCAGCAGCCAAGATACCCGCACCTTTACCGTATCGCGGGGAAACACCATATATTTT.

The gene calls are TRBV7-8 and TRBJ1-5; D is unclear. The germline V gene has CDR1 SGHVS and CDR2 FQNEAQ. The CDR3 runs to 17 residues. V was shortened by 2 bases and J by 7 bases, with 21 bases between the two germline ends. The CDR3 DNA reads as TGTGCCAGCAGCTTAACGGCAGGTATGTCCTCTTGGCAGCCCCAGCATTTT. It is translated as CASSLTAGMSSWQPQHF.

This clone was detected only once. The chain has TRBV5-1 and TRBJ2-1, with TRBD1 matching 10 bases. The J segment lost 7 bases and the V segment lost 2 bases, leaving 12 bases of the junction unmatched. The CDR3 consists of 17 residues. Germline loops: CDR1 SGHRS, CDR2 YFSETQ. CDR3 nucleotides: TGCGCCAGCAGCTTCAGAGACGACAGGGGGCATAAAAATGAGCAGTTCTTC. The encoded protein is CASSFRDDRGHKNEQFF.

The chain couples TRBV7-9 to TRBJ2-7, with TRBD1 matching 12 bases. The CDR3 covers 15 residues. The trim removed 5 bases at V and 4 bases at J, leaving 6 bases unmatched. Germline V lookup: CDR1 SEHNR, CDR2 FQNEAQ (reference sequence). The CDR3 nucleotides are TGTGCCAGCAGCCAAACGGGACAGGGGGCATACGAGCAGTACTTC. This encodes CASSQTGQGAYEQYF. Full variable domain (outside the CDR3, taken from reference TRBV7-9 and TRBJ2-7): DTGVSQNPRHKITKRGQNVTFRCDPISEHNRLYWYRQTLGQGPEFLTYFQNEAQLEKSRLLSDRFSAERPKGSFSTLEIQRTEQGDSAMYLCASSQTGQGAYEQYFGPGTRLTVT.

The rearrangement uses TRBV6-5 and TRBJ1-1; possibly TRBD1 for D (6 bases). This CDR3 spans 15 amino acids. Trimming removed 0 bases at V and 2 bases at J, with 10 bases between. Germline V gene data show CDR1 as MNHEY and CDR2 as SVGAGI. In DNA, the CDR3 is TGTGCCAGCAGTTACTCTGGGGGCGGAAACACTGAAGCTTTCTTT. It codes for CASSYSGGGNTEAFF.

V gene TRBV9 combines with J gene TRBJ2-2; 9 bases map to TRBD2. J was trimmed by 5 bases and V by 0 bases; bases with no gene match: 11. The germline gives CDR1 SGDLS, CDR2 YYNGEE. This CDR3 has 18 residues. The CDR3: CASSVGASGAVGTGELFF. The CDR3 nucleotides read TGTGCCAGCAGCGTAGGGGCTAGCGGGGCGGTTGGGACCGGGGAGCTGTTTTTT.

The chain uses TRBV9 and TRBJ1-1; D is undetermined. Trimming pared 0 bases from V and 3 bases from J, leaving 12 bases between. This CDR3 comprises 15 residues. In germline, CDR1 is SGDLS, CDR2 YYNGEE. The CDR3 loop is CASSVGRGRDTEAFF. CDR3 nucleotides: TGTGCCAGCAGCGTAGGTCGAGGGAGGGACACTGAAGCTTTCTTT.

This clone was picked up one time. The rearrangement joins TRBV15 to TRBJ2-3; 7 bases are a match to TRBD1. Germline V gene sequence: CDR1 LNHNV, CDR2 YYDKDF (reference sequence). The trim removed 0 bases at V and 2 bases at J, leaving 8 bases unmatched. This CDR3 is built from 17 residues. The CDR3 coding sequence is TGTGCCACCAGCAGAGACCAGGACAGGACAATCACAGATACGCAGTATTTT. It is translated as CATSRDQDRTITDTQYF. Full variable domain (missing parts from reference TRBV15 and TRBJ2-3): DAMVIQNPRYQVTQFGKPVTLSCSQTLNHNVMYWYQQKSSQAPKLLFHYYDKDFNNEADTPDNFQSRRPNTSFCFLDIRSPGLGDTAMYLCATSRDQDRTITDTQYFGPGTRLTVL.

V usage is TRBV4-3 and J usage is TRBJ1-1, with D tentatively TRBD1 (6 bases). Trimming shortened V by 3 bases and J by 2 bases, and 13 bases separated the two germline ends. Germline V CDR1 and CDR2: LGHNA, YSLEER. CDR3 length equals 15 residues. CDR3 loop: CASSQLTGLNTEAFF. The CDR3 DNA reads TGCGCCAGCAGCCAGCTAACAGGGCTCAACACTGAAGCTTTCTTT.

Regarding this clone: One end of the junction varies from germline; a read error may be responsible. As DNA, the CDR3 is TGTGCTAGCAGCTTGCAGTTGAACACTGAAGCTTTCTTT. Translation gives CASSLQLNTEAFF. The V gene is TRBV7-7, the J gene TRBJ1-1; unclear D gene. Germline assignment: CDR1 SSHAT and CDR2 FNYEAQ (reference sequence). The CDR3 spans 13 residues.

The rearrangement links TRBV5-8 to TRBJ2-2, with 7 bases fitting TRBD1. This CDR3 has 15 amino acids. Germline values: CDR1 SGHTS, CDR2 YDEGEE. Unmatched junction bases numbered 4, after V lost 5 bases and J lost 0 bases. The CDR3 loop is CASRGDRPNTGELFF. CDR3 coding DNA: TGTGCCAGCAGGGGGGACAGACCGAACACCGGGGAGCTGTTTTTT.

This chain links TRBV7-6 with TRBJ2-7; 11 positions agree with TRBD2. Germline V gene data show CDR1 as SGHVS and CDR2 as FNYEAQ. Trimming at V came to 4 bases and at J to 1 base, leaving 6 bases not matched to a gene. This CDR3 is built from 16 residues. The CDR3 sequence is CASSSQLAGESYEQYF. The CDR3 nucleotides read TGTGCCAGCAGCTCGCAACTAGCGGGGGAATCCTACGAGCAGTACTTC.

The V and J genes are TRBV6-1 and TRBJ2-2, with TRBD1 matching over 10 bases. This CDR3 has 23 amino acids. J was trimmed by 3 bases and V by 2 bases; bases with no gene match: 24. The germline V gene encodes CDR1 MNHNS and CDR2 SASEGT. CDR3 in DNA: TGTGCCAGCAGTGAAAGTTCATACGTCACTCACCGAGGGACAGGGGAGGACACCGGGGAGCTGTTTTTT. Translating gives CASSESSYVTHRGTGEDTGELFF.

V is TRBV4-3 and J is TRBJ1-4; D is possibly TRBD1 (6 bases). Deletions cut 5 bases from V and 8 bases from J, with 15 bases between. Germline CDR1 reads LGHNA; CDR2 reads YSLEER. The CDR3 is made up of 14 amino acids. The CDR3 DNA follows: TGCGCCAGCAGCGTGGGACATCGGGAAGAAAAACTGTTTTTT. Protein: CASSVGHREEKLFF.

To note about this clone: Compared with germline, one end of the junction differs, possibly owing to a read error. This sample also contains other DNA sequences that code for the same CDR3. The CDR3 region has the DNA TGTGCCAGCAGCCCCGGGACAGGGGTTAACTACGAGCAATACTTC. This encodes CASSPGTGVNYEQYF. The J gene is TRBJ2-7, the V gene TRBV9, with 10 bases lining up with TRBD1. Germline V lookup: CDR1 SGDLS, CDR2 YYNGEE. The CDR3 covers 15 residues.

The CDR3 DNA sequence: TGTGCCAGCACATACATGGACACCAATCAGCCCCAGCATTTT. Residues: CASTYMDTNQPQHF. The gene calls are TRBV6-6 and TRBJ1-5, with a weak D call TRBD1 (5 bases). Germline V lookup: CDR1 MNHNY, CDR2 SVGAGI (reference sequence). V lost 7 bases and J lost 3, with 13 bases in between. CDR3 length equals 14 residues.

The gene calls are TRBV6-5 and TRBJ2-5, with D perhaps matching TRBD2 (6 bases). The V end lost 6 bases, the J end lost 1 base, and 9 bases lay between the germline ends. Germline values: CDR1 MNHEY, CDR2 SVGAGI. The CDR3 spans 13 residues. CDR3 sequence: CASSRDFQETQYF. CDR3 in DNA: TGTGCCAGCAGCCGGGACTTCCAAGAGACCCAGTACTTC.

The rearrangement joins TRBV6-5 to TRBJ1-5; weak D call: TRBD1 (6 bases). The germline V gene has CDR1 MNHEY and CDR2 SVGAGI. The CDR3 loop spans 13 amino acids. Trimming stripped 5 bases from V and 3 bases from J, with 8 bases between. CDR3 bases: TGTGCCAGCAGTACAGGGCCCAATCAGCCCCAGCATTTT. This codes for CASSTGPNQPQHF.

V is TRBV19 and J is TRBJ2-7, with 8 bases that match TRBD1. The J segment lost 1 base and the V segment lost 5 bases, leaving 4 bases of the junction unmatched. The length of the CDR3 is 14 residues. CDR1 is LNHDA, CDR2 SQIVND, per germline (reference sequence). This chain's CDR3 is CASSQTGGSYEQYF. As DNA, the CDR3 is TGTGCCAGTAGTCAAACAGGGGGATCCTACGAGCAGTACTTC.

This clone was counted once. This chain uses TRBV27 with TRBJ2-3; 11 bases are a match to TRBD2. V shed 6 bases, J shed 0 bases, and the junction held 2 bases outside the gene matches. CDR3 size: 15 residues. Germline V gene data show CDR1 as MNHEY and CDR2 as SMNVEV (reference sequence). The CDR3 here is CASSLAGGSTDTQYF. The DNA of the CDR3 is TGTGCCAGCAGCTTAGCGGGGGGGAGCACAGATACGCAGTATTTT.

Of note for this clone: One end of the junction is discordant with germline, which a read error may explain. The gene calls are TRBV7-7 and TRBJ2-7; 11 bases fit TRBD1. Germline-derived CDR1 and CDR2 are SSHAT and FNYEAQ (reference sequence). This CDR3 region has 15 residues. The DNA for the CDR3 is TGTGCTAGCAGCTGGGGGACAGGGGGCTCCTACGAGCAGTACTTC. Protein product: CASSWGTGGSYEQYF. Full variable domain (outside the CDR3, taken from reference TRBV7-7 and TRBJ2-7): GAGVSQSPRYKVTKRGQDVTLRCDPISSHATLYWYQQALGQGPEFLTYFNYEAQPDKSGLPSDRFSAERPEGSISTLTIQRTEQRDSAMYRCASSWGTGGSYEQYFGPGTRLTVT.

V gene TRBV4-2 combines with J gene TRBJ2-7, with TRBD1 identical over 7 bases. V lost 3 bases and J lost 0; bases outside the gene matches: 8. The germline V gene encodes CDR1 LGHNA and CDR2 YNFKEQ. The CDR3 has 16 amino acids. The CDR3 protein is CASSQDHGDSSYEQYF. CDR3 DNA sequence: TGTGCCAGCAGCCAGGACCACGGGGACAGCTCCTACGAGCAGTACTTC.

The chain uses TRBV6-5 and TRBJ2-1; D gene uncertain. The CDR3 has 13 residues. The V end lost 2 bases, the J end lost 2 bases, and 4 bases lay between the germline ends. Germline CDR1 is MNHEY and CDR2 is SVGAGI. CDR3 bases: TGTGCCAGCAGTTACGGGCCCTACAATGAGCAGTTCTTC. Translated: CASSYGPYNEQFF.

The V call is TRBV4-3, the J call TRBJ2-1; 8 bases fit TRBD2. Looked up from germline, CDR1 is LGHNA and CDR2 is YSLEER. The CDR3 consists of 15 residues. V trimming: 4 bases; J trimming: 3 bases; junction bases outside the gene matches: 5. CDR3 sequence (DNA): TGCGCCAGCAGCCTGAAGAGCGGGGGCTACAATGAGCAGTTCTTC. The encoded protein is CASSLKSGGYNEQFF.

CDR3 nucleotides: TGTGCCAGCAGTTTGGGACAGGCCTATGGCTACACCTTC. Residues: CASSLGQAYGYTF. The chain is built from TRBV27 and TRBJ1-2; 8 bases align to TRBD1. The trim removed 3 bases at V and 4 bases at J, leaving 1 base unmatched. CDR1 is MNHEY and CDR2 is SMNVEV in the germline V gene (reference sequence). This CDR3 is 13 amino acids long.

The V call is TRBV4-1, the J call TRBJ2-2; tentative D call: TRBD2 (6 bases). Germline lookup yields CDR1 MGHRA and CDR2 YSYEKL. CDR3 size: 16 residues. Trimming shortened V by 4 bases and J by 6 bases, and 18 bases separated the two germline ends. The CDR3 DNA reads TGCGCCAGCAGCCCGGGACGGGGGTCGGGAGCCGGGGAGCTGTTTTTT. This sequence encodes CASSPGRGSGAGELFF.

The V and J genes are TRBV5-8 and TRBJ2-1; D is perhaps TRBD2 (6 bases). The germline V gene has CDR1 SGHTS and CDR2 YDEGEE. Trimming shortened V by 4 bases and J by 6 bases, and 20 bases separated the two germline ends. This CDR3 has 16 amino acids. DNA for the CDR3: TGTGCCAGCAGCGCCCCTCGGACTACGCCTTCCAATGAGCAGTTCTTC. It codes for CASSAPRTTPSNEQFF.

This clone was seen a few times. The rearrangement links TRBV5-5 to TRBJ1-1; no clear D. This CDR3 has 13 residues. Germline CDR1 reads SGHKS; CDR2 reads YYEKEE (reference sequence). Trimming cost V 4 bases and J 1 base, with 8 bases left between them. CDR3 loop: CASSAYTNTEAFF. The CDR3 nucleotides are TGTGCCAGCAGCGCATACACGAACACTGAAGCTTTCTTT.

CDR3 coding DNA: TGTGCCAGCAGCTTGGAGGGACAGGGGGTTGAAAAACTGTTTTTT. This codes for CASSLEGQGVEKLFF. This sequence joins TRBV5-5 and TRBJ1-4; TRBD1 matches 11 bases. The CDR3 extends over 15 amino acids. After removal of 0 bases from V and 7 bases from J, the junction contained 2 bases not matched to a gene. Germline lookup yields CDR1 SGHKS and CDR2 YYEKEE (reference sequence).

The chain recombines TRBV27 with TRBJ1-6, with 7 bases lining up with TRBD1. The CDR3 contains 14 residues. Germline V gene sequence: CDR1 MNHEY, CDR2 SMNVEV (reference sequence). The trim removed 6 bases at V and 9 bases at J, leaving 8 bases unmatched. The CDR3: CASRVGQTGSPLHF. The DNA for the CDR3 is TGTGCCAGCAGAGTGGGACAGACTGGTTCACCCCTCCACTTT.